This T cell receptor (beta chain) was captured in a study of blood T cell repertoires in COVID-19. On the study more broadly: Spain, Italy and the United States supplied samples that represented acute and convalescent COVID-19.

Under the authors' procedure: By means of reference gene primer amplification, nucleated cell counts were estimated. Generated by immunoSEQ multiplex PCR, the TCRdb table keeps only in-frame clones and is missing some. That table gives V, J and clone size, and the DNA gave D and trimming. This sample has about 71,000 clones, with 90% found just once. This clone has a single count. The CDR3 length is 15 residues. V lost 5 bases and J lost 5; bases outside the gene matches: 6. Germline CDR1 LNHDA, CDR2 SQIVND (reference sequence). V and J are TRBV19 and TRBJ2-5; TRBD1 agrees at 12 bases. This clonotype originated in a woman older than 75 with acute or convalescent COVID-19. The sample was peripheral blood. In nucleotides, the CDR3 is TGTGCCAGTAGTGTTAGGGACAGGGGGCTCGAGACCCAGTACTTC. This sequence encodes CASSVRDRGLETQYF.